This note documents a single T cell receptor beta chain sequence. Its antigen is not identified. V dropped 2 bases and J dropped 8 bases, with 12 bases sitting between them. Germline V CDR1 and CDR2: LNHDA, SQIVND (reference sequence). The CDR3 is made up of 14 amino acids. The sample originates from a study of OX40 agonist ivuxolimab in advanced cancers. Blood sampling was done at baseline, cycle 4 day 1, and cycle 7 day 1. Overall study findings and caveats: The CD4+ and CD8+ T cells in the blood had expanded clonally by week 6 at 0.1 to 3.0 mg/kg. Relative to CD4+ cells, CD8+ T cells on average had more expanded clones.

Clones were sequenced by immunoSEQ multiplex PCR, and TCRdb holds only the in-frame ones, with some missing. The data show about 70,000 clones, approximately 78% seen once. This sequence was found in an adult with an advanced solid tumor such as melanoma, head and neck, liver or kidney cancer. This chain links TRBV19 with TRBJ1-4; D remains ambiguous. Material: CD4+ or CD8+ T cells sorted from blood, obtained in a trial of the OX40 agonist ivuxolimab. The CDR3 DNA reads TGTGCCAGTAGTATACCCGGGTTTAGAGAAAAACTGTTTTTT. Its protein product is CASSIPGFREKLFF.